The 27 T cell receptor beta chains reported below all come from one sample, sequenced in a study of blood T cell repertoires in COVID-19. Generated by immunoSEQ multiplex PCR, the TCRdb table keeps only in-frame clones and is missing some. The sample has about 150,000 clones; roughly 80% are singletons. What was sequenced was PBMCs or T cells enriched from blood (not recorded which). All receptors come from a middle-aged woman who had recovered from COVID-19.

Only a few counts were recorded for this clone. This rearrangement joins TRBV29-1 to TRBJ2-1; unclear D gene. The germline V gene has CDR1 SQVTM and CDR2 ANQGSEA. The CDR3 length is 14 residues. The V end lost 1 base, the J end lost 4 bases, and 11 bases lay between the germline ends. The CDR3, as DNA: TGCAGCGTTGAAGCGGAGACTGCATACAATGAGCAGTTCTTC. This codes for CSVEAETAYNEQFF.

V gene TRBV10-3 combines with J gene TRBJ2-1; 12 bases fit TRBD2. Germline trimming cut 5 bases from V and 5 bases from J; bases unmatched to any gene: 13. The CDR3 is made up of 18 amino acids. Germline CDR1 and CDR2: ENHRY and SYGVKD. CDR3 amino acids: CAISTRASGRAKDNEQFF. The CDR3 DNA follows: TGTGCCATCAGTACGCGGGCTAGCGGGAGGGCAAAGGACAATGAGCAGTTCTTC.

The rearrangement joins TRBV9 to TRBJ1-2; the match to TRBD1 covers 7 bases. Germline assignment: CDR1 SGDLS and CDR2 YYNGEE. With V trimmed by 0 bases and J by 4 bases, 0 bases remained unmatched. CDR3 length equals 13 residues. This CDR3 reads CASSVGTGYGYTF. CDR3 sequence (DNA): TGTGCCAGCAGCGTAGGGACAGGCTATGGCTACACCTTC.

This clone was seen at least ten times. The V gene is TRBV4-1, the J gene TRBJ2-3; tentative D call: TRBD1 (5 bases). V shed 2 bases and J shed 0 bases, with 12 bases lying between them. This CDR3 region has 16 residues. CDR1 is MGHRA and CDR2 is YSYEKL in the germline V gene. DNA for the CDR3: TGCGCCAGCAGCCAATTGGACATTATTAGCACAGATACGCAGTATTTT. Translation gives CASSQLDIISTDTQYF.

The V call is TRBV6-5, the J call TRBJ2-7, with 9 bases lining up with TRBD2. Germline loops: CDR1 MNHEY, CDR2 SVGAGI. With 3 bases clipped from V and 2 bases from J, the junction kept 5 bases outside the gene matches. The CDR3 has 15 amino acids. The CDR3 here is CASSYGLASTYEQYF. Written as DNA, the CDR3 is TGTGCCAGCAGTTATGGACTAGCGTCAACCTACGAGCAGTACTTC.

CDR3 DNA: TGTGCCAGCAGTTTATCGATCTTGGGCCCTGAAGCTTTCTTT. Residues: CASSLSILGPEAFF. The chain couples TRBV27 to TRBJ1-1; D is ambiguous. Per germline, CDR1 MNHEY and CDR2 SMNVEV (reference sequence). Trimming stripped 0 bases from V and 6 bases from J, with 11 bases between. The CDR3 extends over 14 amino acids.

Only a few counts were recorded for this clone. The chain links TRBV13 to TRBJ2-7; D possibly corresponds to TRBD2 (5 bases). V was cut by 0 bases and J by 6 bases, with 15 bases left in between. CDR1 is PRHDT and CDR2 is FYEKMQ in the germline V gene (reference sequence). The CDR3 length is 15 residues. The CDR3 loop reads CASSLGGAGTFEQYF. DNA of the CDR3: TGTGCCAGCAGCTTAGGGGGAGCAGGAACATTCGAGCAGTACTTC.

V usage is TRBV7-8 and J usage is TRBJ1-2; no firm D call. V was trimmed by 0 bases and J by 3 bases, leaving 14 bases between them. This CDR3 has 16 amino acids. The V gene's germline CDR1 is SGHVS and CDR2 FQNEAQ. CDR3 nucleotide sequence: TGTGCCAGCAGCTTAGCGCGGGCAGAAGGAGACTATGGCTACACCTTC. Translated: CASSLARAEGDYGYTF.

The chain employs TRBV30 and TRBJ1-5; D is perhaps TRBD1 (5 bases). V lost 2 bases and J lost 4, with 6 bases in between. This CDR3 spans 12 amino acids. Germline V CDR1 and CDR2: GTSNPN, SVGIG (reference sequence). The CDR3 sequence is CAWSSGNQPQHF. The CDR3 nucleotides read TGTGCCTGGAGTTCAGGGAATCAGCCCCAGCATTTT.

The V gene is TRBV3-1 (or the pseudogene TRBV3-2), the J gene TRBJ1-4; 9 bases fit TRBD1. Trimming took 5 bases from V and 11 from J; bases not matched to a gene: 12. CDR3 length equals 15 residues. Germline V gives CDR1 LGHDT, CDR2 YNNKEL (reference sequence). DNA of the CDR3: TGTGCCAGCAGCGCCGACAGGGGGGGTTTGGGGAAACTGTTTTTT. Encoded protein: CASSADRGGLGKLFF.

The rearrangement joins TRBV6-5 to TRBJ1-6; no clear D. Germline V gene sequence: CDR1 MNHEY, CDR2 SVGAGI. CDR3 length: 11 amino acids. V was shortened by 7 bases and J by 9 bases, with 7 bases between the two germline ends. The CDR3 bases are TGTGCCAGCAAGGGAGTTTCACCCCTCCACTTT. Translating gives CASKGVSPLHF.

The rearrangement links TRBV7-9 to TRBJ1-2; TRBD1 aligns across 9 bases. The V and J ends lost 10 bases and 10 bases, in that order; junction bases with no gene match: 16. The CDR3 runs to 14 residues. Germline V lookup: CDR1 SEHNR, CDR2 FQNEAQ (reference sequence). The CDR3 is CAIEGLDRGRDYTF. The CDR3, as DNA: TGTGCCATCGAGGGGTTGGACAGGGGAAGAGACTACACCTTC.

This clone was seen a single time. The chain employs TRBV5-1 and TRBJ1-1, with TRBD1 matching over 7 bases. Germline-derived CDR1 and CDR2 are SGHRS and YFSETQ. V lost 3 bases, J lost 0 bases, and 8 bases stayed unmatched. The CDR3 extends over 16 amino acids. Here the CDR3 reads CASSSGDSTMNTEAFF. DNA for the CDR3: TGCGCCAGCAGCTCAGGGGACAGCACAATGAACACTGAAGCTTTCTTT.

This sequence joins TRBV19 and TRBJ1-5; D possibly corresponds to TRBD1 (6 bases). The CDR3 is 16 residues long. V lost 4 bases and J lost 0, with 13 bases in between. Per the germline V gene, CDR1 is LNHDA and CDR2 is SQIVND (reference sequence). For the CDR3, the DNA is TGTGCCAGTAGTAATCAGGGACACTCTAGCAATCAGCCCCAGCATTTT. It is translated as CASSNQGHSSNQPQHF.

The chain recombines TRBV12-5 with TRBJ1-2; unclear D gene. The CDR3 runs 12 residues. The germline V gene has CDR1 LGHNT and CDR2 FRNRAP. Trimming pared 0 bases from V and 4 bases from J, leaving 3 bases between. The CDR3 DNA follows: TGTGCTAGTGGTTTGGTCCTCTATGGCTACACCTTC. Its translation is CASGLVLYGYTF. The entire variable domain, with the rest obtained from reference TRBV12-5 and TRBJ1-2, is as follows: DARVTQTPRHKVTEMGQEVTMRCQPILGHNTVFWYRQTMMQGLELLAYFRNRAPLDDSGMPKDRFSAEMPDATLATLKIQPSEPRDSAVYFCASGLVLYGYTFGSGTRLTVV.

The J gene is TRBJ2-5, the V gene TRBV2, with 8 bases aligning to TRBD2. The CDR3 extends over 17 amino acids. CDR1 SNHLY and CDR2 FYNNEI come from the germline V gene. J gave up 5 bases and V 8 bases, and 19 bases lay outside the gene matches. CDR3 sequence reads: CASLAGGTDRNPETQYF. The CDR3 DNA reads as TGTGCCAGCCTAGCGGGTGGTACCGACCGGAACCCGGAGACCCAGTACTTC.

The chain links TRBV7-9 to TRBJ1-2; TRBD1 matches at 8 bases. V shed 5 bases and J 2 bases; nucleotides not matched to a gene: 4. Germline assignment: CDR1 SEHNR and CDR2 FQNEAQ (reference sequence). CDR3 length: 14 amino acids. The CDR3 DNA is TGTGCCAGCAGCCCATGGACAGGGAACTATGGCTACACCTTC. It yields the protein CASSPWTGNYGYTF.

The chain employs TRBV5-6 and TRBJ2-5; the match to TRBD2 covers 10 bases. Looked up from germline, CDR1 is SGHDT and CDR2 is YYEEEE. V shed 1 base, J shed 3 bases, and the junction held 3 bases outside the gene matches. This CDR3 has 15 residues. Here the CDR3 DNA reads TGTGCCAGCAGCTTGATTCTAGCGGGGGAAGAGACCCAGTACTTC. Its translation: CASSLILAGEETQYF.

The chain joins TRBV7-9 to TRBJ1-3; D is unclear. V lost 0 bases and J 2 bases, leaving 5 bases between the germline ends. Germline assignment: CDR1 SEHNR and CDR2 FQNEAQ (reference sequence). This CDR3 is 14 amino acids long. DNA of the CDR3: TGTGCCAGCAGCTTAGCCTCCGCTGGAAACACCATATATTTT. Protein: CASSLASAGNTIYF.

The CDR3 spells CASSKPPSEGYNEQFF. In DNA, the CDR3 is TGTGCCAGCAGCAAACCCCCTAGCGAAGGATACAATGAGCAGTTCTTC. The rearrangement joins TRBV21-1 to TRBJ2-1; the D segment call TRBD2 is taken from the table without a DNA check. TRBV21-1 is marked as a pseudogene. The CDR3 covers 16 residues.

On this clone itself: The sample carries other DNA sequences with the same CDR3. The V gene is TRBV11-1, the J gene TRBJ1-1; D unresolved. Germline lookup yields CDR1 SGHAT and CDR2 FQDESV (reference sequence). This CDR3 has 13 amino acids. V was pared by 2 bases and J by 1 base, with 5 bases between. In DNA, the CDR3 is TGTGCCAGCAGCTTAAGCGGGAACACTGAAGCTTTCTTT. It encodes CASSLSGNTEAFF.

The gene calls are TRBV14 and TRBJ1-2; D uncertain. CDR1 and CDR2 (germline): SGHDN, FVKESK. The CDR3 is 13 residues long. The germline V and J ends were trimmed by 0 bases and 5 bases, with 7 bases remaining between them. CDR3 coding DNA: TGTGCCAGCAGCCAAGATCTAAGTTATGGCTACACCTTC. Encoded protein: CASSQDLSYGYTF.

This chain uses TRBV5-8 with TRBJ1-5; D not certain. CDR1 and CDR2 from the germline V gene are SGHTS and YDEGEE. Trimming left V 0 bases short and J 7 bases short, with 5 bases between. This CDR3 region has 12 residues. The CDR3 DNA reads TGTGCCAGCAGCTTGGTACGGCAGCCCCAGCATTTT. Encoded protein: CASSLVRQPQHF. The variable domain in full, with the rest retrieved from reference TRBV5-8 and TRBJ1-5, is EAGVTQSPTHLIKTRGQQATLRCSPISGHTSVYWYQQALGLGLQFLLWYDEGEERNRGNFPPRFSGRQFPNYSSELNVNALELEDSALYLCASSLVRQPQHFGDGTRLSIL.

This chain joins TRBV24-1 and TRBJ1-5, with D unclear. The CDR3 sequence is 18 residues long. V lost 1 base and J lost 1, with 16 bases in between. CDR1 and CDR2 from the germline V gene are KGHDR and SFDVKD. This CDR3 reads CATSDFLTSSWSNQPQHF. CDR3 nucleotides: TGTGCCACCAGTGATTTTCTTACCAGTTCTTGGAGCAATCAGCCCCAGCATTTT.

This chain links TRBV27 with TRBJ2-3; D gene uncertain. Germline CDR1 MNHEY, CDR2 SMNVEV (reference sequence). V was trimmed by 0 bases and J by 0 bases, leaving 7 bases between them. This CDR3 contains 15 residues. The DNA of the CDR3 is TGTGCCAGCAGTTTATCAATCCGGAGCACAGATACGCAGTATTTT. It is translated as CASSLSIRSTDTQYF.

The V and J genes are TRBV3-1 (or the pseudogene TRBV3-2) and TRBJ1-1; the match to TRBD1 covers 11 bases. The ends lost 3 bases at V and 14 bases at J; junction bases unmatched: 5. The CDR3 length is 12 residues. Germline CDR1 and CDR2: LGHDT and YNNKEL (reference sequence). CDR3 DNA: TGTGCCAGCAGCCAGGGGACAGGGGGAGGATTCTTT. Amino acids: CASSQGTGGGFF.

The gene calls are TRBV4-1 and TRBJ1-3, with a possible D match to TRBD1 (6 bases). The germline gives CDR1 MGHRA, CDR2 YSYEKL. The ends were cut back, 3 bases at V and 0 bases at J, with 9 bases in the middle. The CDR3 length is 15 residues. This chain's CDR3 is CASSQGARSGNTIYF. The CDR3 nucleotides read TGCGCCAGCAGCCAGGGGGCCCGCTCTGGAAACACCATATATTTT.